A selection of T cell receptor beta chains follows, all from one sample in a study of T-cell reconstitution after alpha-beta-depleted transplantation in children. TCRdb ran MiXCR on the PCR reads and lists one entry per CDR3 protein. The sample holds 300,000 to 400,000 distinct CDR3 sequences, around 15% seen once. The sequences come from PBMCs, mostly from graft donor cells, collected 360 days after TCRalphabeta/CD19-depleted stem cell transplant. These receptors all stem from a male patient between 2 and 9 years old who had a stem cell transplant for acute lymphoblastic leukemia, so the T cells may come from the graft donor. Each CDR3 is given without its conserved first and last residue. Each record gives: CDR3 protein, V gene, J gene.

CDR3aa: SANALVTTNEKLF
v_gene: TRBV20-1
j_gene: TRBJ1-4

CDR3aa: ASSPGTLPYEQY
v_gene: TRBV4-1
j_gene: TRBJ2-7

CDR3aa: ASSSSGTTYIQY
v_gene: TRBV28
j_gene: TRBJ2-4

CDR3aa: ASSHEGLGEAF
v_gene: TRBV4-1
j_gene: TRBJ1-1

CDR3aa: ASSLEAFLEVQY
v_gene: TRBV7-9
j_gene: TRBJ2-3

CDR3aa: AITTSGSNTGELF
v_gene: TRBV10-3
j_gene: TRBJ2-2

CDR3aa: ASSQTAVSYNEQF
v_gene: TRBV4-3
j_gene: TRBJ2-1

CDR3aa: SVGGDRRVYNEQF
v_gene: TRBV29-1
j_gene: TRBJ2-1

CDR3aa: ASSLPGLAGQETQY
v_gene: TRBV4-1
j_gene: TRBJ2-5

CDR3aa: SARANTGELF
v_gene: TRBV20-1
j_gene: TRBJ2-2

CDR3aa: SASMGATIEPQH
v_gene: TRBV20-1
j_gene: TRBJ1-5

CDR3aa: SATSAGYTYNEQF
v_gene: TRBV20-1
j_gene: TRBJ2-1

CDR3aa: ASSLTTDYEQY
v_gene: TRBV9
j_gene: TRBJ2-7

CDR3aa: ASSRNWDPTPNEQF
v_gene: TRBV4-3
j_gene: TRBJ2-1

CDR3aa: ASSFPGLALETQY
v_gene: TRBV28
j_gene: TRBJ2-5

CDR3aa: ASSQDKLAGVSNEQF
v_gene: TRBV4-3
j_gene: TRBJ2-1

CDR3aa: ASRRSGGQETQY
v_gene: TRBV12-3/TRBV12-4
j_gene: TRBJ2-5

CDR3aa: ASSRATLRGSHKNTEAF
v_gene: TRBV4-3
j_gene: TRBJ1-1

CDR3aa: ATSRDVGRRN
v_gene: TRBV15
j_gene: TRBJ2-3

CDR3aa: ASSLYRTGFYEQY
v_gene: TRBV28
j_gene: TRBJ2-7

CDR3aa: ASKVAQRFYEQY
v_gene: TRBV7-2
j_gene: TRBJ2-7

CDR3aa: ASRPGIPYGYT
v_gene: TRBV7-9
j_gene: TRBJ1-2

CDR3aa: ASSPGTGEKLF
v_gene: TRBV7-2
j_gene: TRBJ1-4

CDR3aa: ASSPPYEQY
v_gene: TRBV18
j_gene: TRBJ2-7

CDR3aa: ATSRSGELF
v_gene: TRBV15
j_gene: TRBJ2-2

CDR3aa: SAREWYNEQF
v_gene: TRBV20-1
j_gene: TRBJ2-1

CDR3aa: ASSQVTPRGQF
v_gene: TRBV14
j_gene: TRBJ2-1

CDR3aa: ASSSMGGRNEQF
v_gene: TRBV12-3/TRBV12-4
j_gene: TRBJ2-1

CDR3aa: ASSHDDRDGTQY
v_gene: TRBV28
j_gene: TRBJ2-5

CDR3aa: ASSVSGGTQETQY
v_gene: TRBV9
j_gene: TRBJ2-5

CDR3aa: SAIMRSGPDAQY
v_gene: TRBV20-1
j_gene: TRBJ2-3

CDR3aa: SVVWGQETQY
v_gene: TRBV29-1
j_gene: TRBJ2-5